The 23 T cell receptor beta chains reported below all come from one sample, sequenced in a study of blood T cell repertoires in COVID-19. The assay was immunoSEQ multiplex PCR, and TCRdb's table has in-frame clones only and misses some. The table lists more than 60,000 clones, approximately 86% of them singletons. Sequences were obtained from peripheral blood. The receptor set was obtained from a man older than 75 with COVID-19, enrolled during active disease.

The chain couples TRBV12-5 to TRBJ1-2; 9 bases match TRBD1. This CDR3 contains 16 residues. The germline V gene has CDR1 LGHNT and CDR2 FRNRAP. V gave up 0 bases and J gave up 2 bases; unmatched junction bases: 4. The CDR3 nucleotides are TGTGCTAGTGGTTTGGTTACCGGGACAGGGAACTATGGCTACACCTTC. The encoded protein is CASGLVTGTGNYGYTF.

V gene TRBV5-6 combines with J gene TRBJ2-1; D is perhaps TRBD1 (6 bases). The CDR3 sequence is 16 residues long. Germline CDR1 reads SGHDT; CDR2 reads YYEEEE. The germline V and J ends were trimmed by 0 bases and 2 bases, with 12 bases remaining between them. This CDR3 is CASSLGTGTPYNEQFF. The DNA for the CDR3 is TGTGCCAGCAGCTTGGGAACCGGGACACCCTACAATGAGCAGTTCTTC.

The V and J genes are TRBV5-1 and TRBJ2-3; 7 bases agree with TRBD1. In germline, CDR1 is SGHRS, CDR2 YFSETQ. The CDR3 runs to 17 residues. V lost 3 bases, J lost 5 bases, and 15 bases stayed unmatched. The CDR3 sequence: CASSSPDRVGSGDTQYF. The CDR3 DNA reads TGCGCCAGCAGCTCGCCTGACAGGGTCGGTTCAGGAGATACGCAGTATTTT.

The chain joins TRBV6-6 to TRBJ2-3; 9 bases map to TRBD2. The CDR3 is made up of 15 amino acids. The ends lost 4 bases at V and 1 base at J; junction bases unmatched: 3. The germline gives CDR1 MNHNY, CDR2 SVGAGI (reference sequence). DNA of the CDR3: TGTGCCAGCAGTTCCCGGACTAGCGGCACAGATACGCAGTATTTT. The encoded protein is CASSSRTSGTDTQYF.

This clone is a singleton in its sample. The V gene is TRBV7-2, the J gene TRBJ1-5; D perhaps matches TRBD1 (6 bases). The CDR3 extends over 15 amino acids. V gave up 5 bases and J gave up 3 bases, with 14 bases separating them. Per germline, CDR1 SGHTA and CDR2 FQGNSA. The CDR3 spells CASSPHRDINQPQHF. The CDR3 nucleotides read TGTGCCAGCAGCCCACACAGGGATATCAATCAGCCCCAGCATTTT. The full variable domain, its missing parts supplied by reference TRBV7-2 and TRBJ1-5, is GAGVSQSPSNKVTEKGKDVELRCDPISGHTALYWYRQSLGQGLEFLIYFQGNSAPDKSGLPSDRFSAERTGGSVSTLTIQRTQQEDSAVYLCASSPHRDINQPQHFGDGTRLSIL.

J is TRBJ2-3 and V is TRBV6-1; 9 bases are shared with TRBD1. V was clipped by 3 bases and J by 1 base; unmatched bases: 8. Germline CDR1 MNHNS, CDR2 SASEGT. The CDR3 runs 17 residues. The CDR3 DNA reads TGTGCCAGCAGTGAGGGACAGGGCTATGGGGGCACAGATACGCAGTATTTT. Residues: CASSEGQGYGGTDTQYF.

There are a few counts of this clone. V gene TRBV7-9 combines with J gene TRBJ1-2; 9 bases line up with TRBD1. The length of the CDR3 is 13 residues. Germline V gene data show CDR1 as SEHNR and CDR2 as FQNEAQ (reference sequence). The V gene end was trimmed by 3 bases and the J gene end by 10 bases; junction bases not matched to a gene: 6. In nucleotides, the CDR3 is TGTGCCAGCAGCTTCCGGGACAGGGATGACTACACCTTC. Translating gives CASSFRDRDDYTF.

The V call is TRBV19, the J call TRBJ2-6; the match to TRBD1 covers 9 bases. The junction had 11 bases not matched to a gene; V was cut back by 5 bases and J by 0 bases. This CDR3 has 19 residues. The germline V gene encodes CDR1 LNHDA and CDR2 SQIVND (reference sequence). CDR3 bases: TGTGCCAGTAGTCCCTTCGAGGGACAGGGCGTCTCTGGGGCCAACGTCCTGACTTTC. This sequence encodes CASSPFEGQGVSGANVLTF.

In DNA, the CDR3 is TGTGCCAGCAGCACCAGCGGGGCGAACACCGGGGAGCTGTTTTTT. Amino acid sequence: CASSTSGANTGELFF. The chain uses TRBV7-3 and TRBJ2-2; TRBD2 agrees at 7 bases. There are 15 residues in the CDR3. The germline V gene has CDR1 SGHTA and CDR2 FQGTGA. Trimming at V came to 5 bases and at J to 0 bases, leaving 3 bases not matched to a gene.

This chain connects TRBV6-1 to TRBJ1-1; TRBD1 matches at 7 bases. The CDR3 consists of 11 residues. CDR1 MNHNS and CDR2 SASEGT come from the germline V gene. Trimming cost V 7 bases and J 5 bases; bases outside gene matches: 1. The CDR3 protein is CASTGGTEAFF. In nucleotides, the CDR3 is TGTGCCAGCACAGGGGGAACTGAAGCTTTCTTT.

This chain links TRBV6-5 with TRBJ1-2, with D unresolved. The CDR3 is 15 residues long. V was shortened by 0 bases and J by 0 bases, with 8 bases between the two germline ends. Germline V gene lookup returns CDR1 MNHEY and CDR2 SVGAGI. The CDR3 loop is CASSYSNTANYGYTF. The DNA of the CDR3 is TGTGCCAGCAGTTACTCGAACACAGCTAACTATGGCTACACCTTC.

This clone was counted once. J is TRBJ1-1 and V is TRBV6-5; no firm D call. Trimming shortened V by 3 bases and J by 9 bases, and 11 bases separated the two germline ends. The CDR3 is 12 residues long. Germline CDR1 MNHEY, CDR2 SVGAGI. DNA of the CDR3: TGTGCCAGCAGTTATCGGGAATCTCAAGCTTTCTTT. Its protein is CASSYRESQAFF.

The CDR3 here is CASRATGGSGNQPQHF. CDR3 sequence (DNA): TGTGCCAGCAGGGCTACAGGGGGCTCTGGCAATCAGCCCCAGCATTTT. This sequence joins TRBV2 and TRBJ1-5; 9 nucleotides agree with TRBD1. The CDR3 extends over 16 amino acids. V was pared by 6 bases and J by 2 bases, with 8 bases of the junction left unmatched. Germline V gene sequence: CDR1 SNHLY, CDR2 FYNNEI.

This sequence joins TRBV4-2 and TRBJ2-5; a possible D gene is TRBD2 (6 bases). Germline V CDR1 and CDR2: LGHNA, YNFKEQ. Trimming removed 0 bases at V and 2 bases at J, with 13 bases between. The CDR3 runs 16 residues. CDR3 DNA: TGTGCCAGCAGCCAAGATCTTTTGGGGGGTCAAGAGACCCAGTACTTC. Translated, it gives CASSQDLLGGQETQYF.

The CDR3 coding sequence is TGTGCCAGTAGTATGGAGACACCAGACAGGGCGGCTGAAGCTTTCTTT. Its protein product is CASSMETPDRAAEAFF. V usage is TRBV19 and J usage is TRBJ1-1, with TRBD1 matching over 7 bases. With V trimmed by 3 bases and J by 6 bases, 13 bases remained unmatched. CDR3 length equals 16 residues. Germline V CDR1 and CDR2: LNHDA, SQIVND (reference sequence).

This clone showed up just once. The V call is TRBV29-1, the J call TRBJ1-2; 8 positions match TRBD1. This CDR3 contains 13 residues. Germline V gives CDR1 SQVTM, CDR2 ANQGSEA. Losses at the gene ends were 7 bases for V and 0 bases for J; bases not matched to a gene: 4. In DNA form, the CDR3 reads TGCAGCGGGTCGACAGGGGCTAACTATGGCTACACCTTC. Translation: CSGSTGANYGYTF.

This clone appeared a single time. In DNA form, the CDR3 reads TGTGCCAGCAGCTCTCGGGGGAACACCGGGGAGCTGTTTTTT. Translation gives CASSSRGNTGELFF. This rearrangement joins TRBV11-3 to TRBJ2-2; a possible D gene is TRBD2 (5 bases). Deletions cut 4 bases from V and 1 base from J, with 7 bases between. This CDR3 is built from 14 residues. Germline loops: CDR1 SGHNT, CDR2 YENEEA. Complete variable domain (other parts from reference TRBV11-3 and TRBJ2-2): EAGVVQSPRYKIIEKKQPVAFWCNPISGHNTLYWYLQNLGQGPELLIRYENEEAVDDSQLPKDRFSAERLKGVDSTLKIQPAELGDSAVYLCASSSRGNTGELFFGEGSRLTVL.

The CDR3 here is CASSQETGENTEAFF. The CDR3 DNA reads TGTGCCAGCAGCCAAGAGACAGGGGAGAACACTGAAGCTTTCTTT. The chain has TRBV4-2 and TRBJ1-1; TRBD1 matches 8 bases. This CDR3 is built from 15 residues. Germline V CDR1 and CDR2: LGHNA, YNFKEQ. The V segment lost 0 bases and the J segment 1 base; nucleotides outside the gene matches: 1.

V is TRBV24-1 and J is TRBJ2-1; the D gene is possibly TRBD2 (6 bases). Trimming removed 5 bases from V and 8 bases from J, with 24 bases in between. The CDR3 contains 17 residues. Per germline, CDR1 KGHDR and CDR2 SFDVKD. Here the CDR3 reads CATSGRRARLLGDEQFF. The CDR3 nucleotides are TGTGCCACCAGTGGAAGGAGGGCAAGGTTACTAGGCGATGAGCAGTTCTTC.

This clone was detected once. The chain is built from TRBV6-5 and TRBJ2-1; D ambiguous. V was shortened by 4 bases and J by 7 bases, with 11 bases between the two germline ends. CDR3 length: 13 amino acids. CDR1 MNHEY and CDR2 SVGAGI come from the germline V gene. The CDR3 reads CASSLQSWNEQFF. The CDR3 coding sequence is TGTGCCAGCAGTTTGCAGTCTTGGAATGAGCAGTTCTTC.

V is TRBV6-5 and J is TRBJ1-6; no reliable D call. This CDR3 has 13 residues. CDR1 is MNHEY, CDR2 SVGAGI, per germline. Trimming took 8 bases from V and 8 from J, leaving 13 bases between them. The CDR3 loop reads CASYSEAHSPLHF. The CDR3 DNA follows: TGTGCCAGCTACTCCGAGGCGCATTCACCCCTCCACTTT.

The chain couples TRBV11-2 to TRBJ2-7; the match to TRBD1 covers 9 bases. The CDR3 length is 15 residues. V gave up 5 bases and J gave up 2 bases; unmatched junction bases: 7. Per the germline V gene, CDR1 is SGHAT and CDR2 is FQNNGV. The CDR3 nucleotides are TGTGCCAGCAGCCTGGCTGGGACAGGGCCCTACGAGCAGTACTTC. This gives the protein CASSLAGTGPYEQYF.

The chain recombines TRBV24-1 with TRBJ2-2; 9 nucleotides line up with TRBD1. CDR3 length: 17 residues. V shed 4 bases and J 3 bases; nucleotides not matched to a gene: 8. The germline V gene has CDR1 KGHDR and CDR2 SFDVKD. This chain's CDR3 is CATSDAPGQGDTGELFF. The CDR3, as DNA: TGTGCCACCAGTGACGCTCCGGGACAGGGAGACACCGGGGAGCTGTTTTTT.